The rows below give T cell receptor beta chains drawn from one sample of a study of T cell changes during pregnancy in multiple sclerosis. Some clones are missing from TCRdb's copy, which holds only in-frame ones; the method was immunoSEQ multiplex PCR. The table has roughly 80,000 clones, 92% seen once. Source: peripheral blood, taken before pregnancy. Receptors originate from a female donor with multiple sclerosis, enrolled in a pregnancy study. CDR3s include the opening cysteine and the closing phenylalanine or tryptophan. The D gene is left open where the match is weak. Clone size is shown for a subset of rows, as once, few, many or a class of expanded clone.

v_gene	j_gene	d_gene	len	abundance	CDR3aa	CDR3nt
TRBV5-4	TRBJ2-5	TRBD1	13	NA	CASSSTGEETQYF	TGTGCCAGCAGCTCAACAGGGGAAGAGACCCAGTACTTC
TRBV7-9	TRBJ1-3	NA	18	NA	CASSLRVDSTISGNTIYF	TGTGCCAGCAGCTTACGGGTGGACAGCACTATCTCTGGAAACACCATATATTTT
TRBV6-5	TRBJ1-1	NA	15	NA	CASSYARGLNTEAFF	TGTGCCAGCAGTTACGCCCGAGGCCTAAACACTGAAGCTTTCTTT
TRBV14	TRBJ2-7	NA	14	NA	CASSQELAGSEQYF	TGTGCCAGCAGCCAAGAGCTGGCGGGATCCGAGCAGTACTTC
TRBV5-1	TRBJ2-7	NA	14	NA	CASSVQTFAYEQYF	TGCGCCAGCAGCGTACAAACCTTTGCCTACGAGCAGTACTTC
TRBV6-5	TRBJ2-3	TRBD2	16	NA	CASSSIAGSSTDTQYF	TGTGCCAGCAGTTCCATAGCGGGATCTAGCACAGATACGCAGTATTTT
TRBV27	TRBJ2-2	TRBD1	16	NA	CASSPYRGSNTGELFF	TGTGCCAGCAGTCCATACAGGGGATCGAACACCGGGGAGCTGTTTTTT
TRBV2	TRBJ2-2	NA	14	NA	CASSEVPRGGELFF	TGTGCCAGCAGTGAAGTTCCCCGGGGGGGGGAGCTGTTTTTT
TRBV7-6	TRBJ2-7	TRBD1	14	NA	CASSLGTGVGEQYF	TGTGCCAGCAGCTTAGGGACAGGGGTGGGAGAGCAGTACTTC
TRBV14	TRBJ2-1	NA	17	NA	CASSQGPTVSSYNEQFF	TGTGCCAGCAGCCAAGGACCGACAGTCAGCTCCTACAATGAGCAGTTCTTC
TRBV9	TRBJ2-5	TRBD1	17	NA	CASSVGWDRTYQETQYF	TGTGCCAGCAGCGTGGGATGGGACAGAACTTACCAAGAGACCCAGTACTTC
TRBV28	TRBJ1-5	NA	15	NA	CASSLSAGFVQPQHF	TGTGCCAGCAGTTTATCGGCAGGCTTCGTTCAGCCCCAGCATTTT
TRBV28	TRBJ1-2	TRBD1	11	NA	CAIGQGFGYTF	TGTGCCATCGGACAGGGTTTTGGCTACACCTTC
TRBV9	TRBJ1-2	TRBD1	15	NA	CASSVGPTGGNGYTF	TGTGCCAGCAGCGTAGGCCCAACAGGGGGAAATGGCTACACCTTC
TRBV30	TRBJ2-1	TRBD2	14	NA	CAWSSSGRDRFQFF	TGTGCCTGGAGTTCTAGCGGGAGGGACAGGTTCCAGTTCTTC
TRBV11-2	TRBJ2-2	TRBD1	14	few	CASRGQGGTGELFF	TGTGCCAGCAGGGGACAGGGAGGCACCGGGGAGCTGTTTTTT
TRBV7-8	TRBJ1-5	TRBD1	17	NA	CASTRDRLREGNQPQHF	TGTGCCAGCACCAGGGACAGGCTCAGGGAGGGCAATCAGCCCCAGCATTTT
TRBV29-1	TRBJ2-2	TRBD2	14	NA	CSVALRLAGGELFF	TGCAGCGTTGCCCTCCGCCTAGCGGGAGGGGAGCTGTTTTTT
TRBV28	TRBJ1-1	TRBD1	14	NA	CASSSTLQGGEAFF	TGTGCCAGCAGCTCGACTCTTCAGGGGGGTGAAGCTTTCTTT
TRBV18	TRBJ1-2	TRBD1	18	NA	CASSPGIGQGRANYGYTF	TGTGCCAGCTCACCCGGGATTGGACAGGGACGAGCTAACTATGGCTACACCTTC
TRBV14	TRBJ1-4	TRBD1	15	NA	CASSQLRTGSEKLFF	TGTGCCAGCAGCCAACTTCGGACAGGGAGTGAAAAACTGTTTTTT
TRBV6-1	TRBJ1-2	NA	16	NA	CASSEARRAGNYGYTF	TGTGCCAGCAGTGAAGCGCGCAGGGCCGGGAACTATGGCTACACCTTC
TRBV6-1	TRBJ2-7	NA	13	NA	CASSTRESYEQYF	TGTGCCAGCAGTACTCGGGAATCCTACGAGCAGTACTTC
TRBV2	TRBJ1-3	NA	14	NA	CASRPEISGNTIYF	TGTGCCAGCAGACCGGAGATCTCTGGAAACACCATATATTTT
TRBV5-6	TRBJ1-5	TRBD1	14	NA	CASSHRGRNQPQHF	TGTGCCAGCAGCCACAGGGGGCGCAATCAGCCCCAGCATTTT
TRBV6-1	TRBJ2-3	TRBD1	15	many	CASSEGTGHTDTQYF	TGTGCCAGCAGTGAAGGGACAGGGCACACAGATACGCAGTATTTT
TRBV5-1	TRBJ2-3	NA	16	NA	CASSLKRDLPTDTQYF	TGCGCCAGCAGCTTGAAACGGGACTTACCCACAGATACGCAGTATTTT
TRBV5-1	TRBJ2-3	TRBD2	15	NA	CASRFSGDPTDTQYF	TGCGCCAGCAGGTTTAGCGGGGACCCCACAGATACGCAGTATTTT
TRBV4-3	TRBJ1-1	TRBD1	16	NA	CASSQGTGTFGTEAFF	TGCGCCAGCAGCCAGGGGACAGGGACTTTTGGCACTGAAGCTTTCTTT
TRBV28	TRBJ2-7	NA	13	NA	CASRREASYEQYF	TGTGCCAGCCGCAGGGAGGCGTCCTACGAGCAGTACTTC
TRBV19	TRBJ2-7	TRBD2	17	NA	CASSIGGLAGGAYEQYF	TGTGCCAGTAGTATAGGCGGACTAGCGGGAGGAGCCTACGAGCAGTACTTC
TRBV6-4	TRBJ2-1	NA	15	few	CASSDSFLSVDEQFF	TGTGCCAGCAGTGACTCTTTCCTTTCGGTCGATGAGCAGTTCTTC
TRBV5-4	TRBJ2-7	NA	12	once	CASSLDRYEQYF	TGTGCCAGCAGCTTGGACAGATACGAGCAGTACTTC
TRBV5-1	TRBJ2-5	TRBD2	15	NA	CASSGGLRGGETQYF	TGCGCCAGCAGCGGCGGGCTGCGGGGGGGAGAGACCCAGTACTTC
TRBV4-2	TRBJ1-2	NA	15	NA	CASSQDETASYGYTF	TGTGCCAGCAGCCAAGACGAGACAGCAAGCTATGGCTACACCTTC
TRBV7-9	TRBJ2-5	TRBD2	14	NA	CASTPGLPRETQYF	TGTGCCAGCACCCCGGGACTACCTAGGGAGACCCAGTACTTC
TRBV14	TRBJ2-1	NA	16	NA	CASSQADGIPYNEQFF	TGTGCCAGCAGCCAAGCGGACGGGATCCCCTACAATGAGCAGTTCTTC
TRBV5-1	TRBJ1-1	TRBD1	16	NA	CASSSPRGLLNTEAFF	TGCGCCAGCAGTTCACCCAGGGGGCTTCTGAACACTGAAGCTTTCTTT
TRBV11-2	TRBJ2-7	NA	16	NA	CASSPNRGRGRNEQYF	TGTGCCAGCAGCCCCAATCGGGGCAGGGGGAGGAACGAGCAGTACTTC
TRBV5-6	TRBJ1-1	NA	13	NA	CASSLRGLLEAFF	TGTGCCAGCAGCTTGCGGGGTCTGCTTGAAGCTTTCTTT
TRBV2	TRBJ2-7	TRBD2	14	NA	CASSPGLAGEPQYF	TGTGCCAGCAGTCCGGGACTAGCGGGGGAGCCCCAGTACTTC
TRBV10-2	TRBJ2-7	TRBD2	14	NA	CASGQLAAVYEQYF	TGCGCCAGCGGCCAACTAGCGGCAGTCTACGAGCAGTACTTC